The 32 T cell receptor beta chains below come from one sample, sequenced in a study of blood T cell repertoires in COVID-19 (TCRdb year 2020). Libraries were made using the immunoSEQ multiplex PCR assay. Held by TCRdb, this immuneACCESS table contains in-frame sequences only and omits some clones. Under half of the omission traces to an unresolved V gene where checked; the cause of the rest is unknown. The sample data list about 350,000 clones, and 88% of these were observed just once. Approximately 0.97% of the sample rests with the top ten. The specimen sequenced was PBMCs or T cells enriched from blood (not recorded which). The receptors here all came from a woman younger than 45 who had been exposed to COVID-19.

This sequence joins TRBV18 and TRBJ2-7; 9 bases are shared with TRBD1. V lost 5 bases to trimming and J lost 1 base; unmatched junction nucleotides: 3. The CDR3 length is 14 residues. CDR1 and CDR2 from the germline V gene are KGHSH and LQKENI. The CDR3 DNA follows: TGTGCCAGCTCAACGGGACAGGGATCCTACGAGCAGTACTTC. Protein product: CASSTGQGSYEQYF.

This rearrangement joins TRBV5-1 to TRBJ1-2; the match to TRBD1 covers 8 bases. The CDR3 runs to 13 residues. V lost 0 bases, J lost 8 bases, and 3 bases stayed unmatched. Germline-derived CDR1 and CDR2 are SGHRS and YFSETQ. Written as DNA, the CDR3 is TGCGCCAGCAGCTTGGGGACAGGGAGCGGCTACACCTTC. Amino acid sequence: CASSLGTGSGYTF.

This clone was observed a single time. This chain uses TRBV28 with TRBJ2-3; the match to TRBD2 covers 7 bases. Germline V CDR1 and CDR2: MDHEN, SYDVKM. The CDR3 covers 15 residues. Trimming cost V 5 bases and J 0 bases; bases outside gene matches: 5. The CDR3 DNA sequence: TGTGCCAGCAGTCCCCGGGACTATAGCACAGATACGCAGTATTTT. Residues: CASSPRDYSTDTQYF.

The J gene is TRBJ2-3, the V gene TRBV4-1, with 8 bases lining up with TRBD1. Germline values: CDR1 MGHRA, CDR2 YSYEKL. The ends lost 2 bases at V and 5 bases at J; junction bases unmatched: 3. The CDR3 length is 14 residues. For the CDR3, the DNA is TGCGCCAGCAGCCAAAGCGACAGGGGAGATACGCAGTATTTT. It is translated as CASSQSDRGDTQYF.

Only one count was recorded for this clone. This chain connects TRBV25-1 to TRBJ1-6; 9 positions agree with TRBD1. Germline lookup yields CDR1 MGHDK and CDR2 SYGVNS. The CDR3 totals 14 residues. V was pared by 5 bases and J by 7 bases, with 3 bases of the junction left unmatched. In DNA, the CDR3 is TGTGCCAGCAGTTGGGACAGGGCGAATTCACCCCTCCACTTT. Translating gives CASSWDRANSPLHF.

The chain employs TRBV28 and TRBJ2-7, with D possibly TRBD2 on 5 matching bases. The CDR3 runs 15 residues. Deletions cut 6 bases from V and 0 bases from J, with 15 bases between. Per the germline V gene, CDR1 is MDHEN and CDR2 is SYDVKM. The DNA of the CDR3 is TGTGCCAGCAGAAGTGGCGGGCCTAGCTCCTACGAGCAGTACTTC. It encodes CASRSGGPSSYEQYF.

The genes are TRBV19 and TRBJ2-3; D ambiguous. V was pared by 3 bases and J by 2 bases, with 12 bases between. This CDR3 is 15 amino acids long. Germline V CDR1 and CDR2: LNHDA, SQIVND (reference sequence). The CDR3 loop is CASSIGLISTDTQYF. In DNA, the CDR3 is TGTGCCAGTAGTATCGGGTTAATATCCACAGATACGCAGTATTTT.

The chain combines TRBV7-9 with TRBJ1-1; possible D gene TRBD1, 6 bases. CDR3 length: 15 amino acids. Germline V CDR1 and CDR2: SEHNR, FQNEAQ (reference sequence). Trimming left V 4 bases short and J 4 bases short, with 16 bases between. CDR3 DNA sequence: TGTGCCAGCAGCTGGTCCCCAGGGGATCCCACTGAAGCTTTCTTT. It encodes CASSWSPGDPTEAFF.

Written as DNA, the CDR3 is TGTGCCAGCAGCTCCGACAGTAGCTCTGGAAACACCATATATTTT. Translation: CASSSDSSSGNTIYF. This chain uses TRBV11-1 with TRBJ1-3; a possible D gene is TRBD1 (5 bases). CDR1 is SGHAT, CDR2 FQDESV, per germline (reference sequence). Trimming took off 4 bases at V and 0 bases at J, with 10 bases between the two ends. This CDR3 spans 15 amino acids.

The V call is TRBV6-5, the J call TRBJ2-1, with 7 bases that match TRBD2. CDR3 length equals 14 residues. With 1 base clipped from V and 7 bases from J, the junction kept 4 bases outside the gene matches. Germline V CDR1 and CDR2: MNHEY, SVGAGI. Written as DNA, the CDR3 is TGTGCCAGCAGTTACTTTGGGGGGGGAAATGAGCAGTTCTTC. It is translated as CASSYFGGGNEQFF.

This clone was seen just once. The rearrangement uses TRBV7-8 and TRBJ2-7; D might be TRBD2 (5 bases). Trimming took 1 base from V and 5 from J, leaving 15 bases between them. Germline V gene lookup returns CDR1 SGHVS and CDR2 FQNEAQ. CDR3 length: 15 residues. The CDR3 sequence is CASSLGMVIGDEQYF. In DNA, the CDR3 is TGTGCCAGCAGCTTAGGGATGGTCATCGGGGACGAGCAGTACTTC. The full variable domain, completed using reference TRBV7-8 and TRBJ2-7, is GAGVSQSPRYKVAKRGQDVALRCDPISGHVSLFWYQQALGQGPEFLTYFQNEAQLDKSGLPSDRFFAERPEGSVSTLKIQRTQQEDSAVYLCASSLGMVIGDEQYFGPGTRLTVT.

This chain connects TRBV29-1 to TRBJ2-3; possible D gene TRBD1, 6 bases. Deletions cut 3 bases from V and 0 bases from J, with 16 bases between. This CDR3 is built from 16 residues. Per the germline V gene, CDR1 is SQVTM and CDR2 is ANQGSEA. The CDR3 sequence is CSVDRMGHPSTDTQYF. The CDR3, as DNA: TGCAGCGTTGATCGTATGGGACACCCTAGCACAGATACGCAGTATTTT.

V is TRBV7-9 and J is TRBJ1-2; D is undetermined. The CDR3 is 11 residues long. Trimming cost V 7 bases and J 5 bases, with 8 bases left between them. Germline V gene lookup returns CDR1 SEHNR and CDR2 FQNEAQ (reference sequence). The CDR3 nucleotides are TGTGCCAGCACCCCCTCTTATGGCTACACCTTC. This sequence encodes CASTPSYGYTF.

The rearrangement uses TRBV30 and TRBJ1-5; D unclear. The V gene lost 1 base and the J gene lost 5 bases, with 12 bases spanning the gap. Germline-derived CDR1 and CDR2 are GTSNPN and SVGIG (reference sequence). The CDR3 length is 14 residues. CDR3 nucleotide sequence: TGTGCCTGGAGTGCACCGACACTAGATCAGCCCCAGCATTTT. Translation: CAWSAPTLDQPQHF.

The J gene is TRBJ1-3, the V gene TRBV28; 10 bases map to TRBD1. CDR1 MDHEN and CDR2 SYDVKM come from the germline V gene. The CDR3 length is 14 residues. The V segment lost 10 bases and the J segment 8 bases; nucleotides outside the gene matches: 11. CDR3 sequence reads: CATEDRGKGDTIYF. The CDR3 DNA is TGTGCCACCGAGGACAGGGGGAAGGGAGACACCATATATTTT.

This chain uses TRBV7-9 with TRBJ1-4; 7 bases map to TRBD1. The J segment lost 4 bases and the V segment lost 1 base, leaving 3 bases of the junction unmatched. CDR3 length: 15 amino acids. The germline CDR1 and CDR2 sequences are SEHNR and FQNEAQ (reference sequence). CDR3 sequence (DNA): TGTGCCAGCAGCTTAGGGACAGGCGGTAATGAAAAACTGTTTTTT. It yields the protein CASSLGTGGNEKLFF.

This clone was seen a handful of times. The rearrangement joins TRBV19 to TRBJ1-2, with D perhaps matching TRBD1 (6 bases). The V end was cut by 2 bases, the J end by 7 bases, with 11 bases between. CDR3 length: 13 residues. Germline V lookup: CDR1 LNHDA, CDR2 SQIVND (reference sequence). CDR3 in DNA: TGTGCCAGTAGTATAAACAGGGAGGGTGGCTACACCTTC. Protein product: CASSINREGGYTF.

The chain links TRBV25-1 to TRBJ1-6; D possibly corresponds to TRBD1 (6 bases). Germline V gives CDR1 MGHDK, CDR2 SYGVNS. V was cut by 3 bases and J by 1 base, with 16 bases left in between. This CDR3 has 18 residues. The DNA for the CDR3 is TGTGCCAGCAGTGAGGGGGAGGGGGGGAGTTCCTATAATTCACCCCTCCACTTT. Protein: CASSEGEGGSSYNSPLHF.

This CDR3 is CASSRPGFEQYF. The CDR3 nucleotides are TGTGCCAGCTCGCGACCAGGGTTCGAGCAGTACTTC. This sequence joins TRBV18 and TRBJ2-7, with D possibly matching TRBD1 (5 bases). Deletions cut 6 bases from V and 6 bases from J, with 12 bases between. The CDR3 runs to 12 residues. The germline V gene encodes CDR1 KGHSH and CDR2 LQKENI.

The chain uses TRBV30 and TRBJ2-7, with a possible D match to TRBD1 (5 bases). CDR1 is GTSNPN and CDR2 is SVGIG in the germline V gene (reference sequence). The CDR3 is 13 amino acids. V was shortened by 1 base and J by 12 bases, with 19 bases between the two germline ends. This chain's CDR3 is CAWSAGDSYEMYF. CDR3 DNA: TGTGCCTGGAGTGCCGGAGACAGTTACGAAATGTACTTC. The full variable domain, rest sourced from reference TRBV30 and TRBJ2-7, is SQTIHQWPATLVQPVGSPLSLECTVEGTSNPNLYWYRQAAGRGLQLLFYSVGIGQISSEVPQNLSASRPQDRQFILSSKKLLLSDSGFYLCAWSAGDSYEMYFGPGTRLTVT.

The CDR3 DNA follows: TGTGCCAGCAGCTTTGGAGCTCAGGGGTTCGGCTCCTACGAGCAGTACTTC. Protein sequence: CASSFGAQGFGSYEQYF. The rearrangement joins TRBV7-6 to TRBJ2-7, with D perhaps TRBD1 (6 bases). The CDR3 covers 17 residues. The germline CDR1 and CDR2 sequences are SGHVS and FNYEAQ. V was pared by 3 bases and J by 0 bases, with 18 bases between.

The rearrangement uses TRBV4-1 and TRBJ2-1; 11 nucleotides agree with TRBD2. After removal of 1 base from V and 7 bases from J, the junction contained 12 bases not matched to a gene. Germline CDR1 and CDR2: MGHRA and YSYEKL. CDR3 size: 18 residues. CDR3 nucleotide sequence: TGCGCCAGCAGCCAAGCAGATTCCCGACTAGCGGGAAAAAATGAGCAGTTCTTC. Amino acids: CASSQADSRLAGKNEQFF.

This clone was detected only a few times. The chain couples TRBV4-1 to TRBJ2-5; 7 bases map to TRBD1. Germline CDR1 reads MGHRA; CDR2 reads YSYEKL. With V trimmed by 5 bases and J by 1 base, 10 bases remained unmatched. The CDR3 totals 16 residues. CDR3 sequence (DNA): TGCGCCAGCAGCGGACAAGACAGGGCCCTCCAAGAGACCCAGTACTTC. Protein: CASSGQDRALQETQYF.

J is TRBJ1-6 and V is TRBV19; D is undetermined. The CDR3 length is 17 residues. V lost 6 bases and J lost 4, with 19 bases in between. CDR1 and CDR2 (germline): LNHDA, SQIVND (reference sequence). The CDR3: CASRSSSETLYNSPLHF. DNA for the CDR3: TGTGCCAGTAGATCCAGCTCGGAGACCCTATATAATTCACCCCTCCACTTT.

The gene calls are TRBV24-1 and TRBJ2-7; the match to TRBD1 covers 9 bases. V dropped 5 bases and J dropped 5; count of bases not matched to a gene: 6. Germline V gives CDR1 KGHDR, CDR2 SFDVKD. There are 14 residues in the CDR3. CDR3 region: CATSVGQGYNEQYF. The CDR3 DNA sequence: TGTGCCACCAGTGTTGGACAGGGGTATAACGAGCAGTACTTC.

This clone was recorded once. The genes are TRBV5-1 and TRBJ1-1; D perhaps matches TRBD1 (6 bases). Germline CDR1 and CDR2: SGHRS and YFSETQ. The germline V and J ends were trimmed by 0 bases and 11 bases, with 14 bases remaining between them. The CDR3 has 13 amino acids. CDR3 nucleotides: TGCGCCAGCAGCTTGGGTTCGCAGGGGCGGGCTTTCTTT. It specifies CASSLGSQGRAFF.

This chain joins TRBV10-3 and TRBJ1-3, with TRBD1 as a possible D gene (6 bases). The CDR3 contains 14 residues. Trimming took off 7 bases at V and 0 bases at J, with 10 bases between the two ends. Germline V gene data show CDR1 as ENHRY and CDR2 as SYGVKD. The CDR3 coding sequence is TGTGCCATCAAGGCAGGGGCCTCTGGAAACACCATATATTTT. Its translation: CAIKAGASGNTIYF.

The gene calls are TRBV28 and TRBJ2-3; no firm D call. The CDR3 contains 13 residues. The germline V and J ends were trimmed by 7 bases and 2 bases, with 10 bases remaining between them. Germline V gene sequence: CDR1 MDHEN, CDR2 SYDVKM. CDR3 sequence: CASIAASTDTQYF. CDR3 nucleotide sequence: TGTGCCAGCATCGCGGCTTCCACAGATACGCAGTATTTT.

Turning to this clone: Within the sample, other DNA sequences also encode this same CDR3. The chain couples TRBV18 to TRBJ2-5; 9 bases match TRBD1. This CDR3 spans 13 amino acids. Germline lookup yields CDR1 KGHSH and CDR2 LQKENI. With 0 bases clipped from V and 9 bases from J, the junction kept 2 bases outside the gene matches. The CDR3 loop reads CASSPPGQGPQYF. The CDR3 nucleotides read TGTGCCAGCTCACCACCGGGACAGGGACCCCAGTACTTC.

For this clone: The same CDR3 is also encoded by other DNA sequences in this sample. The CDR3 DNA follows: TGTGCCAGCAGCGTAGGGCAGGGGGAAGAGACCCAGTACTTC. Translation gives CASSVGQGEETQYF. The chain links TRBV9 to TRBJ2-5, with 7 bases aligning to TRBD1. Germline V lookup: CDR1 SGDLS, CDR2 YYNGEE. The CDR3 totals 14 residues. J lost 3 bases, V lost 0 bases, and 2 bases had no gene match.

This chain uses TRBV7-9 with TRBJ2-3; 10 bases are shared with TRBD2. The trim removed 5 bases at V and 2 bases at J, leaving 10 bases unmatched. The CDR3 has 17 residues. The germline CDR1 and CDR2 sequences are SEHNR and FQNEAQ (reference sequence). For the CDR3, the DNA is TGTGCCAGCAGCCCCCCCGGGACTAGCGCCTTCACAGATACGCAGTATTTT. Translating gives CASSPPGTSAFTDTQYF.

This clone occurred once. The chain links TRBV10-1 to TRBJ2-3; D possibly corresponds to TRBD1 (7 bases). V lost 4 bases and J 0 bases, leaving 14 bases between the germline ends. The CDR3 consists of 16 residues. Germline CDR1 is WNHNN and CDR2 is SYGVQD (reference sequence). The CDR3 is CASSGLRGESTDTQYF. The CDR3 region has the DNA TGCGCCAGCAGTGGCCTCAGGGGGGAAAGCACAGATACGCAGTATTTT.